Below, 30 T cell receptor beta chains from the same sample are listed, as sequenced in a study of identifying expanded T cells in peripheral blood. Some clones are missing from TCRdb's copy, which holds only in-frame ones; the method was immunoSEQ multiplex PCR. The data hold around 57,000 clones, with about 89% observed a single time. Sequenced sample: blood. The receptors shown here come from a person aged 18 to 75 in good health.

The V call is TRBV29-1, the J call TRBJ2-1, with 9 bases matching TRBD2. V was pared by 1 base and J by 6 bases, with 13 bases of the junction left unmatched. CDR1 and CDR2 (germline): SQVTM, ANQGSEA. CDR3 size: 17 residues. DNA for the CDR3: TGCAGCGTTGAAGTGGCTGGGGCATGGCGGGGGGGCAATGAGCAGTTCTTC. Protein: CSVEVAGAWRGGNEQFF.

This chain connects TRBV11-2 to TRBJ1-5; TRBD1 is a possible D gene (6 bases). Deletions cut 5 bases from V and 4 bases from J, with 15 bases between. The germline V gene encodes CDR1 SGHAT and CDR2 FQNNGV. The CDR3 consists of 15 residues. CDR3 DNA: TGTGCCAGCAGCCATGGAGGACAGAATAATCAGCCCCAGCATTTT. Translation gives CASSHGGQNNQPQHF.

The chain recombines TRBV11-2 with TRBJ2-2; 7 bases line up with TRBD1. The CDR3 loop spans 15 amino acids. The junction had 8 bases not matched to a gene; V was cut back by 4 bases and J by 6 bases. Germline V CDR1 and CDR2: SGHAT, FQNNGV. CDR3 region: CASSSKGTAPGELFF. The CDR3 region has the DNA TGTGCCAGCAGCTCGAAAGGGACAGCGCCCGGGGAGCTGTTTTTT.

V gene TRBV27 combines with J gene TRBJ2-7; 9 nucleotides agree with TRBD1. Trimming removed 8 bases from V and 6 bases from J; junction bases left unmatched: 11. Looked up from germline, CDR1 is MNHEY and CDR2 is SMNVEV (reference sequence). The CDR3 has 14 amino acids. The CDR3 DNA reads as TGTGCCAGCGTCAATAGGACAGGGGCTGCCGAGCAGTACTTC. It codes for CASVNRTGAAEQYF.

The chain is built from TRBV19 and TRBJ2-7; 9 bases line up with TRBD1. In germline, CDR1 is LNHDA, CDR2 SQIVND (reference sequence). The CDR3 consists of 14 residues. Trimming removed 4 bases from V and 4 bases from J; junction bases left unmatched: 5. CDR3 DNA: TGTGCCAGTAGTACCGGGACAGGGAGGTACGAGCAGTACTTC. This codes for CASSTGTGRYEQYF. Full variable domain (missing parts from reference TRBV19 and TRBJ2-7): DGGITQSPKYLFRKEGQNVTLSCEQNLNHDAMYWYRQDPGQGLRLIYYSQIVNDFQKGDIAEGYSVSREKKESFPLTVTSAQKNPTAFYLCASSTGTGRYEQYFGPGTRLTVT.

This chain uses TRBV11-2 with TRBJ2-7; the D is unclear. The germline V gene encodes CDR1 SGHAT and CDR2 FQNNGV. The length of the CDR3 is 12 residues. V gave up 4 bases and J gave up 3 bases, with 7 bases separating them. This CDR3 reads CASSSKLYEQYF. CDR3 DNA sequence: TGTGCCAGCAGCTCGAAGCTCTACGAGCAGTACTTC.

The V and J genes are TRBV5-5 and TRBJ1-5, with D perhaps matching TRBD1 (5 bases). From germline, CDR1 is SGHKS and CDR2 YYEKEE (reference sequence). V was shortened by 0 bases and J by 5 bases, with 15 bases between the two germline ends. This CDR3 has 16 amino acids. This chain's CDR3 is CASSLDYPGLDQPQHF. CDR3 DNA: TGTGCCAGCAGCTTGGATTACCCAGGGTTGGATCAGCCCCAGCATTTT. Based on the CDR3 plus reference TRBV5-5 and TRBJ1-5, the full variable domain is DAGVTQSPTHLIKTRGQQVTLRCSPISGHKSVSWYQQVLGQGPQFIFQYYEKEERGRGNFPDRFSARQFPNYSSELNVNALLLGDSALYLCASSLDYPGLDQPQHFGDGTRLSIL.

The chain carries TRBV30 and TRBJ1-5, with 9 bases matching TRBD1. Trimming removed 5 bases from V and 7 bases from J; junction bases left unmatched: 9. Germline CDR1 GTSNPN, CDR2 SVGIG (reference sequence). This CDR3 comprises 14 residues. CDR3 DNA: TGTGCCTGGGGACCGGGACAGGGTTACCAGCCCCAGCATTTT. This translates into CAWGPGQGYQPQHF.

The genes are TRBV19 and TRBJ1-5; no clear D gene. Germline CDR1 reads LNHDA; CDR2 reads SQIVND (reference sequence). V lost 1 base to trimming and J lost 4 bases, with 11 bases between them. The CDR3 consists of 15 residues. This CDR3 reads CASSIALNRNQPQHF. CDR3 bases: TGTGCCAGTAGTATAGCCCTAAACAGAAATCAGCCCCAGCATTTT.

This sequence joins TRBV15 and TRBJ2-4, with TRBD1 identical over 10 bases. The V gene end was trimmed by 0 bases and the J gene end by 6 bases; junction bases not matched to a gene: 2. CDR3 size: 15 residues. Germline loops: CDR1 LNHNV, CDR2 YYDKDF (reference sequence). Here the CDR3 reads CATSRDRTGGNIQYF. CDR3 sequence (DNA): TGTGCCACCAGCAGAGATAGGACAGGGGGAAACATTCAGTACTTC.

A remark on this clone: At one boundary the junction diverges from the germline segment, which might be a read error. This chain uses TRBV10-3 with TRBJ2-7, with D possibly matching TRBD2 (7 bases). Germline V gene sequence: CDR1 ENHRY, CDR2 SYGVKD. The CDR3 runs to 15 residues. CDR3 loop: CASSEGGDGSYEQYF. For the CDR3, the DNA is TGTGCCAGCAGTGAAGGGGGGGACGGCTCCTACGAGCAGTACTTC.

This sequence joins TRBV27 and TRBJ2-2; TRBD1 aligns across 8 bases. Trimming cost V 6 bases and J 4 bases; bases outside gene matches: 4. The CDR3 covers 14 residues. The germline V gene has CDR1 MNHEY and CDR2 SMNVEV (reference sequence). CDR3 in amino acids: CASSVGQGTGELFF. The DNA for the CDR3 is TGTGCCAGCAGCGTCGGACAGGGCACCGGGGAGCTGTTTTTT.

This chain joins TRBV19 and TRBJ1-5, with TRBD1 matching over 9 bases. CDR1 and CDR2 from the germline V gene are LNHDA and SQIVND (reference sequence). Trimming cost V 5 bases and J 4 bases; bases outside gene matches: 6. The length of the CDR3 is 15 residues. The CDR3 DNA sequence: TGTGCCAGTAGTCCGGGACAGGGTCCTAATCAGCCCCAGCATTTT. Translated: CASSPGQGPNQPQHF. The full variable domain, completed using reference TRBV19 and TRBJ1-5, is DGGITQSPKYLFRKEGQNVTLSCEQNLNHDAMYWYRQDPGQGLRLIYYSQIVNDFQKGDIAEGYSVSREKKESFPLTVTSAQKNPTAFYLCASSPGQGPNQPQHFGDGTRLSIL.

This rearrangement joins TRBV18 to TRBJ2-1; TRBD2 might be the D (5 bases). V shed 0 bases and J shed 2 bases, with 8 bases lying between them. This CDR3 spans 15 amino acids. The germline CDR1 and CDR2 sequences are KGHSH and LQKENI. The CDR3 spells CASSPPSGTYNEQFF. As DNA, the CDR3 is TGTGCCAGCTCACCACCTTCCGGGACCTACAATGAGCAGTTCTTC. Combining the CDR3 with reference TRBV18 and TRBJ2-1 gives the whole variable domain NAGVMQNPRHLVRRRGQEARLRCSPMKGHSHVYWYRQLPEEGLKFMVYLQKENIIDESGMPKERFSAEFPKEGPSILRIQQVVRGDSAAYFCASSPPSGTYNEQFFGPGTRLTVL.

The chain uses TRBV7-9 and TRBJ2-1; 7 bases are shared with TRBD2. Germline CDR1 and CDR2: SEHNR and FQNEAQ (reference sequence). CDR3 length: 16 amino acids. Trimming took 4 bases from V and 8 from J; bases not matched to a gene: 14. The CDR3 region is CASSSPFGLAVDEQFF. In DNA form, the CDR3 reads TGTGCCAGCAGCTCTCCTTTCGGGCTAGCGGTCGATGAGCAGTTCTTC.

The genes are TRBV28 and TRBJ1-3; D may be TRBD1 (5 bases). This CDR3 spans 14 amino acids. Trimming shortened V by 6 bases and J by 3 bases, and 12 bases separated the two germline ends. Germline V gene data show CDR1 as MDHEN and CDR2 as SYDVKM. CDR3 bases: TGTGCCAGCAGGATAGGGGAAAATGGAAACACCATATATTTT. It specifies CASRIGENGNTIYF.

This clone was recorded once. The chain combines TRBV30 with TRBJ2-5, with TRBD2 matching 10 bases. The CDR3 sequence is 15 residues long. The germline V gene encodes CDR1 GTSNPN and CDR2 SVGIG (reference sequence). V trimming: 0 bases; J trimming: 5 bases; junction bases outside the gene matches: 6. CDR3: CAWSVGLAGVETQYF. CDR3 sequence (DNA): TGTGCCTGGAGTGTAGGGCTAGCGGGGGTCGAGACCCAGTACTTC. Full variable domain (remainder filled in from reference TRBV30 and TRBJ2-5): SQTIHQWPATLVQPVGSPLSLECTVEGTSNPNLYWYRQAAGRGLQLLFYSVGIGQISSEVPQNLSASRPQDRQFILSSKKLLLSDSGFYLCAWSVGLAGVETQYFGPGTRLLVL.

CDR3: CASSVGTSEDTQYF. For the CDR3, the DNA is TGTGCCAGCAGCGTTGGGACTAGCGAAGATACGCAGTATTTT. The chain couples TRBV9 to TRBJ2-3, with 10 bases aligning to TRBD2. The CDR3 spans 14 residues. Germline CDR1 SGDLS, CDR2 YYNGEE. V lost 2 bases, J lost 5 bases, and 2 bases stayed unmatched.

V gene TRBV7-3 combines with J gene TRBJ2-5; 7 bases align to TRBD2. Per germline, CDR1 SGHTA and CDR2 FQGTGA. The junction had 7 bases not matched to a gene; V was cut back by 2 bases and J by 4 bases. The CDR3 runs 15 residues. CDR3 in amino acids: CASSLGQVAGETQYF. CDR3 bases: TGTGCCAGCAGCTTAGGTCAAGTAGCGGGAGAGACCCAGTACTTC.

The rearrangement uses TRBV27 and TRBJ2-2; 8 positions agree with TRBD2. Looked up from germline, CDR1 is MNHEY and CDR2 is SMNVEV (reference sequence). The CDR3 loop spans 15 amino acids. V was clipped by 6 bases and J by 1 base; unmatched bases: 4. CDR3 loop: CASRLSGGNTGELFF. The CDR3 bases are TGTGCCAGCAGGCTCAGCGGGGGGAACACCGGGGAGCTGTTTTTT.

The rearrangement joins TRBV28 to TRBJ2-7; the D gene is possibly TRBD1 (7 bases). CDR3 size: 15 residues. The V gene's germline CDR1 is MDHEN and CDR2 SYDVKM. V lost 2 bases and J 5 bases, leaving 16 bases between the germline ends. The CDR3 DNA reads as TGTGCCAGCAGTTTAGAGGCCAGGGGGGTCGACGAGCAGTACTTC. Residues: CASSLEARGVDEQYF.

This chain connects TRBV21-1 to TRBJ2-5; the D segment call TRBD2 is taken from the table without a DNA check. TRBV21-1 is classified as a pseudogene. The CDR3 extends over 13 amino acids. This CDR3 is CASSTRDLETQYF. In DNA, the CDR3 is TGTGCCAGCAGCACCCGGGACTTGGAGACCCAGTACTTC.

This chain joins TRBV25-1 and TRBJ1-4, with 9 positions matching TRBD1. Germline V gene lookup returns CDR1 MGHDK and CDR2 SYGVNS. With V trimmed by 9 bases and J by 8 bases, 10 bases remained unmatched. The CDR3 is 14 amino acids. The CDR3 loop reads CASEPGQGGEKLFF. In DNA form, the CDR3 reads TGTGCCAGTGAACCGGGACAGGGAGGGGAAAAACTGTTTTTT.

V and J are TRBV9 and TRBJ1-1, with a possible D match to TRBD1 (5 bases). The CDR3 has 14 residues. Germline V gene data show CDR1 as SGDLS and CDR2 as YYNGEE. The V end was cut by 3 bases, the J end by 4 bases, with 13 bases between. In DNA, the CDR3 is TGTGCCAGCAGCGCCCAGGGATGGAGCACTGAAGCTTTCTTT. Protein sequence: CASSAQGWSTEAFF.

V usage is TRBV7-9 and J usage is TRBJ1-3; D is unresolved. Trimming cost V 5 bases and J 2 bases, with 10 bases left between them. The CDR3 is made up of 14 amino acids. The germline V gene encodes CDR1 SEHNR and CDR2 FQNEAQ (reference sequence). For the CDR3, the DNA is TGTGCCAGCAGCCAGCAGGATCCTGGAAACACCATATATTTT. Translation: CASSQQDPGNTIYF.

This clone was detected a few times. The chain is built from TRBV6-4 and TRBJ2-1; tentatively, D is TRBD2 (7 bases). The CDR3 totals 14 residues. CDR1 MRHNA and CDR2 SNTAGT come from the germline V gene. Trimming cost V 0 bases and J 8 bases, with 11 bases left between them. The CDR3 sequence is CASSDSPGGHEQFF. The CDR3 nucleotides read TGTGCCAGCAGTGACTCGCCCGGGGGGCATGAGCAGTTCTTC.

The chain joins TRBV30 to TRBJ2-7; 8 nucleotides agree with TRBD2. Germline V gene data show CDR1 as GTSNPN and CDR2 as SVGIG (reference sequence). V shed 0 bases, J shed 4 bases, and the junction held 17 bases outside the gene matches. This CDR3 contains 18 residues. CDR3 amino acids: CAWSVRLVLGAGVYEQYF. DNA for the CDR3: TGTGCCTGGAGTGTACGTCTGGTTCTGGGAGCGGGAGTTTACGAGCAGTACTTC.

The V gene is TRBV11-2, the J gene TRBJ2-1; the match to TRBD1 covers 7 bases. Trimming took 4 bases from V and 13 from J; bases not matched to a gene: 4. CDR1 is SGHAT and CDR2 is FQNNGV in the germline V gene. The CDR3 is 11 amino acids. DNA for the CDR3: TGTGCCAGCAGCTACCGGGACAGCCAGTTCTTC. Its protein product is CASSYRDSQFF.

The J gene is TRBJ2-7, the V gene TRBV5-6, with no clear D. The CDR3 covers 15 residues. Germline V lookup: CDR1 SGHDT, CDR2 YYEEEE. Between the trimmed V and J ends, which lost 3 bases and 0 bases, there was a span of 13 bases. The CDR3 DNA reads TGTGCCAGCAGCTCGGCAGGAAAAGGCTCCTACGAGCAGTACTTC. Its translation is CASSSAGKGSYEQYF.

This chain uses TRBV9 with TRBJ2-2; possible D gene TRBD1, 6 bases. Deletions cut 7 bases from V and 1 base from J, with 14 bases between. Germline V gene data show CDR1 as SGDLS and CDR2 as YYNGEE. The CDR3 totals 15 residues. CDR3 sequence (DNA): TGTGCCAGCGAAGCACGACAGGAGAACACCGGGGAGCTGTTTTTT. It yields the protein CASEARQENTGELFF.